The TCR beta chain under discussion was sequenced for a study of T cells in Graves' hyperthyroidism and ophthalmopathy. The CDR3 runs to 17 residues. The germline V and J ends were trimmed by 7 bases and 0 bases, with 16 bases remaining between them. Germline V gives CDR1 MDHEN, CDR2 SYDVKM. This clonotype has only a few counts. RNA transcripts yielded amplified TCR beta CDR3 regions. First-round RT-PCR targeting the TCR CDR3 was performed with the HTBI primer set. TCRdb redid the calling of the multiplex PCR reads with MiXCR, one entry per CDR3 protein. The repertoire holds 95,000 to 110,000 distinct CDR3 sequences, with approximately 15% as singletons.

Sequenced input: blood. V is TRBV28 and J is TRBJ1-6, with a possible D match to TRBD1 (6 bases). The source is a woman aged 45-65 years with Graves' hyperthyroidism. The chain's CDR3 is CASTEGGVSSYNSPLHF. The CDR3 bases are TGTGCCAGCACCGAAGGGGGGGTGAGCTCCTATAATTCACCCCTCCACTTT.